This T cell receptor (beta chain) emerged from a study of a mutant IDH1 vaccine in newly diagnosed glioma. Notes on the study in general: Among top peripheral T cell clonotypes, changes seemed unrelated to pseudoprogression. Across multiple MHC alleles, about 95% of patients had vaccine-induced responses.

TCRdb keeps only in-frame clones here, not all; method: immunoSEQ multiplex PCR. This sample has tens of thousands of clones, with around four fifths found just once. The V end lost 0 bases, the J end lost 4 bases, and 9 bases lay between the germline ends. The CDR3 covers 14 residues. CDR1 is KGHSH, CDR2 LQKENI, per germline. Time point noted: baseline, week 1 (first vaccination visit). Treatment meaning: pre-vaccination baseline after standard-of-care therapy. Astrocytomas that were new, WHO grade 3 or 4, IDH1-mutant and ATRX-lost were present in the donors. As to this clone: The antigen is undetermined. Other DNA sequences in the same sample also yield this CDR3.

This clonotype was sampled from a woman aged 50 to 65 with glioma. This chain uses TRBV18 with TRBJ1-2; no firm D call. Sequencing used PBMCs, obtained from a glioma patient treated with radiotherapy, temozolomide or both. CDR3 in DNA: TGTGCCAGCTCACCACCGACGGAAAGCTATGGCTACACCTTC. It encodes CASSPPTESYGYTF.